A selection of T cell receptor beta chains follows, all from one sample in a study of cytomegalovirus exposure and HLA in healthy donors. Sequencing was performed with immunoSEQ multiplex PCR; in TCRdb, only in-frame clones are kept and a portion is missing. Counted here are a few hundred thousand clones, 80% to 90% occurring once; the ten biggest clones make up 1%. The sequencing input was PBMCs. The receptor set was obtained from a woman under 30 in good health and CMV-seronegative. Both conserved end residues are part of each CDR3. A D gene is named only where the DNA matches it firmly. Rows give clone size only sometimes, using once, few, many, or a class for an expanded clone.

TRBV7-9	-	-	TRBJ1-5	CASSHRDSNQPQHF	TGTGCCAGCAGCCATCGAGATAGCAATCAGCCCCAGCATTTT
TRBV30	-	-	TRBJ2-3	CAWSEGLRSTDTQYF	TGTGCCTGGAGTGAGGGGCTCCGCAGCACAGATACGCAGTATTTT
TRBV7-2	-	-	TRBJ1-2	CASSLDAPGWRFEFGGYTF	TGTGCCAGCAGCTTAGATGCCCCTGGATGGAGGTTTGAGTTCGGGGGCTACACCTTC
TRBV9	-	-	TRBJ1-1	CASSVRPGIDTEAFF	TGTGCCAGCAGCGTCCGACCGGGGATTGACACTGAAGCTTTCTTT
TRBV6-1	-	TRBD1	TRBJ2-2	CASSDRAETGELFF	TGTGCCAGCTCAGACAGGGCTGAGACCGGGGAGCTGTTTTTT
TRBV5-1	-	-	TRBJ2-5	CASSLQGYQETQYF	TGCGCCAGCAGCTTACAGGGTTACCAAGAGACCCAGTACTTC
TRBV13	-	-	TRBJ2-2	CASRSGGNTGELFF	TGTGCCAGCAGATCGGGGGGCAACACCGGGGAGCTGTTTTTT
TRBV10-3	-	TRBD2	TRBJ2-1	CAISRAGGNNEQFF	TGTGCCATCAGTCGAGCGGGAGGGAACAATGAGCAGTTCTTC
TRBV27	-	TRBD1	TRBJ1-1	CASSLRTGGHTEAFF	TGTGCCAGCAGTCTAAGGACAGGGGGCCACACTGAAGCTTTCTTT
TRBV25-1	-	-	TRBJ2-2	CASRMTGNTGELFF	TGTGCCAGCAGGATGACAGGGAACACCGGGGAGCTGTTTTTT
TRBV9	few	TRBD1	TRBJ1-3	CASSVGQVSGNTIYF	TGTGCCAGCAGCGTGGGACAGGTCTCTGGAAACACCATATATTTT
TRBV6-5	-	TRBD1	TRBJ1-2	CASSSGQGTHGYTF	TGTGCCAGCAGTTCCGGACAGGGAACCCATGGCTACACCTTC
TRBV5-1	-	TRBD2	TRBJ2-2	CASSLPGGAETGELFF	TGCGCCAGCAGCTTGCCCGGGGGGGCCGAAACCGGGGAGCTGTTTTTT
TRBV10-3	-	-	TRBJ2-5	CAISESRAGETQYF	TGTGCCATCAGTGAGTCGAGGGCGGGAGAGACCCAGTACTTC
TRBV9	-	-	TRBJ1-2	CASSAAGRGNYGYTF	TGTGCCAGCAGCGCCGCAGGGAGGGGAAACTATGGCTACACCTTC
TRBV5-1	-	TRBD2	TRBJ2-7	CASSSYWEGYEQYF	TGCGCCAGCAGCTCCTATTGGGAGGGCTACGAGCAGTACTTC
TRBV7-6	once	TRBD1	TRBJ2-1	CASSQQGNEQFF	TGTGCCAGCAGCCAACAGGGGAATGAGCAGTTCTTC
TRBV27	-	TRBD1	TRBJ2-2	CASSLGTGAAGELFF	TGTGCCAGCAGTTTGGGGACAGGGGCGGCCGGGGAGCTGTTTTTT
TRBV6-5	-	TRBD2	TRBJ2-1	CASSYDPAGGRNEQFF	TGTGCCAGCAGTTACGACCCCGCGGGGGGGAGAAATGAGCAGTTCTTC
TRBV7-3	-	TRBD2	TRBJ2-3	CASSFWTSGGADTQYF	TGTGCCAGCAGCTTTTGGACTAGCGGGGGGGCAGATACGCAGTATTTT
TRBV4-1	-	TRBD2	TRBJ2-7	CASSQGSLAETYEQYF	TGCGCCAGCAGCCAAGGATCACTAGCGGAGACCTACGAGCAGTACTTC
TRBV15	-	-	TRBJ1-2	CATSRDPDTTHGYTF	TGTGCCACCAGCAGAGATCCCGACACGACCCATGGCTACACCTTC
TRBV5-1	-	-	TRBJ2-1	CASSLETAGYNEQFF	TGCGCCAGCAGCTTGGAGACGGCAGGGTACAATGAGCAGTTCTTC
TRBV6-5	-	TRBD2	TRBJ2-1	CASTSSGFLNEQFF	TGTGCCAGCACCTCTAGCGGGTTTTTGAATGAGCAGTTCTTC
TRBV5-4	few	-	TRBJ1-5	CASSLDRGEPQHF	TGTGCCAGCAGCTTGGATCGGGGTGAGCCCCAGCATTTT
TRBV4-1	-	TRBD2	TRBJ2-1	CASSHSTSGSYNEQFF	TGCGCCAGCAGCCACTCGACTAGCGGGAGTTACAATGAGCAGTTCTTC
TRBV19	-	-	TRBJ2-4	CASSPSGRGNIQYF	TGTGCCAGTAGTCCCTCCGGCAGGGGAAACATTCAGTACTTC